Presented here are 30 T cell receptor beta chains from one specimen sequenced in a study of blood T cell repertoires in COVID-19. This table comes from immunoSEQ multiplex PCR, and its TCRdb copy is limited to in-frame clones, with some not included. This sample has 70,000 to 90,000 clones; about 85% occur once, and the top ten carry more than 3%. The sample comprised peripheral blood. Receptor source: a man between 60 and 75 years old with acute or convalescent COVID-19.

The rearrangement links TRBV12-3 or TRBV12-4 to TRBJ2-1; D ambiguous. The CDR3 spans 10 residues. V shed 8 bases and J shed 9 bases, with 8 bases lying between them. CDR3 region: CASGSFEQFF. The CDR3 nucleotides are TGTGCCAGCGGCTCCTTTGAGCAGTTCTTC.

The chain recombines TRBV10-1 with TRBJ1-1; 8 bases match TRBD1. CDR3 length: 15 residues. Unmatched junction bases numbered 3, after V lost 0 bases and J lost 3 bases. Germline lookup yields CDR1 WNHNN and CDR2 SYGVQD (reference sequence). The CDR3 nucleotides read TGCGCCAGCAGTGAGTCAACAGGGGGATACACTGAAGCTTTCTTT. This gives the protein CASSESTGGYTEAFF.

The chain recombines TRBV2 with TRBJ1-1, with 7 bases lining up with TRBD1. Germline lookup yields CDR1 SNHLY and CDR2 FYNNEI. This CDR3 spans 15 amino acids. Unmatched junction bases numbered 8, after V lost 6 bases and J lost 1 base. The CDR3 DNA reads TGTGCCAGCAGGGAAACCGGGACAGCGAACACTGAAGCTTTCTTT. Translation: CASRETGTANTEAFF. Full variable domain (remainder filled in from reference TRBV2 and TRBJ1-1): EPEVTQTPSHQVTQMGQEVILRCVPISNHLYFYWYRQILGQKVEFLVSFYNNEISEKSEIFDDQFSVERPDGSNFTLKIRSTKLEDSAMYFCASRETGTANTEAFFGQGTRLTVV.

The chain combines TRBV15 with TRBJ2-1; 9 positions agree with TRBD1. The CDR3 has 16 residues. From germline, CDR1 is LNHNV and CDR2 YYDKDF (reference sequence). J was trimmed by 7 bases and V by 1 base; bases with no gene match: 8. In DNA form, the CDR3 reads TGTGCCACCAGCAGAGTCCACAGGGGGCGAGGAAATGAGCAGTTCTTC. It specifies CATSRVHRGRGNEQFF.

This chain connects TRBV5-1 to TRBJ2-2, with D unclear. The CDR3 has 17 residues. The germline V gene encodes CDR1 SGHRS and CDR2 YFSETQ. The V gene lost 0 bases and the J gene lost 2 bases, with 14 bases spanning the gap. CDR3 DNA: TGCGCCAGCAGCTTGGTTGCGCAGGCAATTAACACCGGGGAGCTGTTTTTT. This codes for CASSLVAQAINTGELFF.

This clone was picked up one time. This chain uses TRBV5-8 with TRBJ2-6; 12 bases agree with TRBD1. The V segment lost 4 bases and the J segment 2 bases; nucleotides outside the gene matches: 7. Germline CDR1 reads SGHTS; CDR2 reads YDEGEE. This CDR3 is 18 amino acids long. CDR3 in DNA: TGTGCCAGCAGCCCACCCGGGACAGGGGGCGCTGGGGCCAACGTCCTGACTTTC. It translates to CASSPPGTGGAGANVLTF.

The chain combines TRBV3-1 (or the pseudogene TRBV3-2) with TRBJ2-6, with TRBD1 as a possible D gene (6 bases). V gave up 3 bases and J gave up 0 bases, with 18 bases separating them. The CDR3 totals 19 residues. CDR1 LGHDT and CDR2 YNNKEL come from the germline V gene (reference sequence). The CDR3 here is CASSQRGRGTISGANVLTF. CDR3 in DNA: TGTGCCAGCAGCCAGAGGGGCAGGGGAACGATCTCTGGGGCCAACGTCCTGACTTTC.

The CDR3 DNA is TGTGCCAGCAGTGAAAGGGGGGGATTGGGCAATCAGCCCCAGCATTTT. It codes for CASSERGGLGNQPQHF. The chain employs TRBV2 and TRBJ1-5; D may be TRBD1 (6 bases). Germline V CDR1 and CDR2: SNHLY, FYNNEI. V was shortened by 2 bases and J by 2 bases, with 13 bases between the two germline ends. The CDR3 sequence is 16 residues long.

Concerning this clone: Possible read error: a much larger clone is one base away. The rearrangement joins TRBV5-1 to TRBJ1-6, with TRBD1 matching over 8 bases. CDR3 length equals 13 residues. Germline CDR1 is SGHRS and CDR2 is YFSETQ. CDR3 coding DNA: TGCGCCAGCGGCTTGGACAGGGTTTCACCCCTCCACTTT. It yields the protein CASGLDRVSPLHF.

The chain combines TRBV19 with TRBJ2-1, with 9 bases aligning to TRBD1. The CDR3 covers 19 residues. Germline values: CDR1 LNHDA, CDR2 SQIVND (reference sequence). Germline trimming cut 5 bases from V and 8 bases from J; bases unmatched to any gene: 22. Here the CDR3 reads CASSHPGQGRTGGLDEQFF. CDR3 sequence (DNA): TGTGCCAGTAGTCATCCGGGACAGGGTAGAACGGGGGGCCTGGATGAGCAGTTCTTC.

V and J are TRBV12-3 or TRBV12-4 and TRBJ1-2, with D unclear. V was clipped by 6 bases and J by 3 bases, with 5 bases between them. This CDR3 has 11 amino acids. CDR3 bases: TGTGCCAGCAGCCCAGACTATGGCTACACCTTC. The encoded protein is CASSPDYGYTF.

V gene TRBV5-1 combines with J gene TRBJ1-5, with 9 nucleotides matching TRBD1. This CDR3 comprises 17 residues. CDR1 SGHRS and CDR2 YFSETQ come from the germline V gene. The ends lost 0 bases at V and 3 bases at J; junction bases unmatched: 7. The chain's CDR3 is CASSLVSGTGNNQPQHF. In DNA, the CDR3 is TGCGCCAGCAGCTTGGTGTCGGGGACAGGGAACAATCAGCCCCAGCATTTT.

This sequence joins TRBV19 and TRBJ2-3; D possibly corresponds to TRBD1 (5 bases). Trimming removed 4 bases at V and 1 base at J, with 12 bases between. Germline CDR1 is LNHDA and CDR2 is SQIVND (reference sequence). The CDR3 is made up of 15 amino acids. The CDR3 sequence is CASSTRFRGTDTQYF. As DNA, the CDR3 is TGTGCCAGTAGTACTAGGTTCAGGGGCACAGATACGCAGTATTTT.

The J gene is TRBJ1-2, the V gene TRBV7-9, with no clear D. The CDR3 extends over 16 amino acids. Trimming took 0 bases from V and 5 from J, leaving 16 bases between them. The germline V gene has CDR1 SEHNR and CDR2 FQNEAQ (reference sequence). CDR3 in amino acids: CASSLASGRGGYGYTF. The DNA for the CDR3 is TGTGCCAGCAGCTTAGCTTCAGGTCGGGGTGGGTATGGCTACACCTTC. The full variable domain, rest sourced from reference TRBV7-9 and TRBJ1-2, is DTGVSQNPRHKITKRGQNVTFRCDPISEHNRLYWYRQTLGQGPEFLTYFQNEAQLEKSRLLSDRFSAERPKGSFSTLEIQRTEQGDSAMYLCASSLASGRGGYGYTFGSGTRLTVV.

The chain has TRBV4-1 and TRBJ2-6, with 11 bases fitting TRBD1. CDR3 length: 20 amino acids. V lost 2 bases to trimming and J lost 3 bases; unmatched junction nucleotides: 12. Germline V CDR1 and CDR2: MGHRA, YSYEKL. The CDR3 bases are TGCGCCAGCAGCCAAAGGGCTTCAGGGACAGGGGGTAATGGGGCCAACGTCCTGACTTTC. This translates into CASSQRASGTGGNGANVLTF.

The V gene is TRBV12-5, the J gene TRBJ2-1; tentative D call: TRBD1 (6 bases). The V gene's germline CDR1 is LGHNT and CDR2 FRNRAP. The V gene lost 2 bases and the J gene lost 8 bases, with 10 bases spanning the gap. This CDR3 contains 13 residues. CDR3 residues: CASGLQGWDEQFF. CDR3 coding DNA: TGTGCTAGTGGTTTGCAGGGGTGGGATGAGCAGTTCTTC.

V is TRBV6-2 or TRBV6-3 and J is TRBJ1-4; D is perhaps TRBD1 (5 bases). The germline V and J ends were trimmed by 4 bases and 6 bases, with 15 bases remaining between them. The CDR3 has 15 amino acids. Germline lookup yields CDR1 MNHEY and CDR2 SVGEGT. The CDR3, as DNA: TGTGCCAGCAGTTTACAATACAGGACGGATGAAAAACTGTTTTTT. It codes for CASSLQYRTDEKLFF.

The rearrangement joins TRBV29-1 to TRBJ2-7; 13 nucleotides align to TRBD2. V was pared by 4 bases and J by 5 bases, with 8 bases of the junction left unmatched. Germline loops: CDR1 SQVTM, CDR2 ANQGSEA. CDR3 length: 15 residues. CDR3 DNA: TGCAGCGTTGCTGGGACTAGCGGGATCGTTCACGAGCAGTACTTC. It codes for CSVAGTSGIVHEQYF.

This CDR3 is CASSETPSSARYNEQFF. CDR3 coding DNA: TGTGCCAGCAGTGAAACCCCCTCAAGCGCCCGTTACAATGAGCAGTTCTTC. The chain uses TRBV6-1 and TRBJ2-1; no definite D call. From germline, CDR1 is MNHNS and CDR2 SASEGT. Trimming removed 2 bases at V and 4 bases at J, with 18 bases between. This CDR3 region has 17 residues.

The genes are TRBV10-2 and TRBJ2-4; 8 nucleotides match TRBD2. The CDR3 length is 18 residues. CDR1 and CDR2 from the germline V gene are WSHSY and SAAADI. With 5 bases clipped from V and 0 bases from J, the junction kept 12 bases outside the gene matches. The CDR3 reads CASSLLAGSTLAKNIQYF. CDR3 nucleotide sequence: TGCGCCAGCAGTCTTCTAGCGGGCTCGACGCTAGCCAAAAACATTCAGTACTTC.

CDR3 nucleotides: TGCAGTGCTAGTTTCTGGCTAGCGGGAGGCACAGATACGCAGTATTTT. Protein sequence: CSASFWLAGGTDTQYF. The chain is built from TRBV20-1 and TRBJ2-3, with 10 bases lining up with TRBD2. CDR3 size: 16 residues. V lost 3 bases to trimming and J lost 1 base; unmatched junction nucleotides: 7. Germline V gene lookup returns CDR1 DFQATT and CDR2 SNEGSKA (reference sequence).

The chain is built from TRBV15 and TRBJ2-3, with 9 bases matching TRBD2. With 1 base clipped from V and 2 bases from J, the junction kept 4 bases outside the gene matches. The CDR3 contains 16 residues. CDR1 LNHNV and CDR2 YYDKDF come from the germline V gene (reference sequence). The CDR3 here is CATSRGSGSPTDTQYF. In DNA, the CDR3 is TGTGCCACCAGCAGAGGTAGCGGGAGCCCCACAGATACGCAGTATTTT.

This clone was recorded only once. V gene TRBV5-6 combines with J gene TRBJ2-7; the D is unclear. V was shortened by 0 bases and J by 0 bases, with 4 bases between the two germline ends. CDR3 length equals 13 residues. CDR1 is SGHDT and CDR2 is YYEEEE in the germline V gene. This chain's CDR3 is CASSLASSYEQYF. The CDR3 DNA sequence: TGTGCCAGCAGCTTGGCCTCCTCCTACGAGCAGTACTTC. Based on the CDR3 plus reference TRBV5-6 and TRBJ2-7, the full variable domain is DAGVTQSPTHLIKTRGQQVTLRCSPKSGHDTVSWYQQALGQGPQFIFQYYEEEERQRGNFPDRFSGHQFPNYSSELNVNALLLGDSALYLCASSLASSYEQYFGPGTRLTVT.

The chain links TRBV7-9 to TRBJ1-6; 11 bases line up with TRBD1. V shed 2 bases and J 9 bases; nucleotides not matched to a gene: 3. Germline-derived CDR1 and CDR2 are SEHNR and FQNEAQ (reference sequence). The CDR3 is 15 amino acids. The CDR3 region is CASSLRTGGVSPLHF. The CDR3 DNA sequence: TGTGCCAGCAGCTTAAGGACAGGGGGCGTTTCACCCCTCCACTTT.

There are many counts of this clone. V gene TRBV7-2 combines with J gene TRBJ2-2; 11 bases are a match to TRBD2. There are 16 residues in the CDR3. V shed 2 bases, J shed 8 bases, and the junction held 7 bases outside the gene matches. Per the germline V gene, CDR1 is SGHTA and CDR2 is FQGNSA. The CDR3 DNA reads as TGTGCCAGCAGCTTAAGGGCTAGCGGGGGGCCGGGGGAGCTGTTTTTT. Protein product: CASSLRASGGPGELFF.

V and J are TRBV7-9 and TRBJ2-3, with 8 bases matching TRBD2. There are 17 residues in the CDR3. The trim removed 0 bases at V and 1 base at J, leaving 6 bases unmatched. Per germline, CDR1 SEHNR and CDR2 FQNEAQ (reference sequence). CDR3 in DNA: TGTGCCAGCAGCTTAGCCGATGGCGGGGGGCGCACAGATACGCAGTATTTT. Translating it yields CASSLADGGGRTDTQYF. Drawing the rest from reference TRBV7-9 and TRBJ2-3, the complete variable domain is DTGVSQNPRHKITKRGQNVTFRCDPISEHNRLYWYRQTLGQGPEFLTYFQNEAQLEKSRLLSDRFSAERPKGSFSTLEIQRTEQGDSAMYLCASSLADGGGRTDTQYFGPGTRLTVL.

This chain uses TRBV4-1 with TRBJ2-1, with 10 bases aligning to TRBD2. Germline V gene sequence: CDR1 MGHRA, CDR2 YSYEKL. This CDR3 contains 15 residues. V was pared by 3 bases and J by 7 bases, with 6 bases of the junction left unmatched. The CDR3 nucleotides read TGCGCCAGCAGCCAGGGAGCGGGAGGGCGTAATGAGCAGTTCTTC. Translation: CASSQGAGGRNEQFF.

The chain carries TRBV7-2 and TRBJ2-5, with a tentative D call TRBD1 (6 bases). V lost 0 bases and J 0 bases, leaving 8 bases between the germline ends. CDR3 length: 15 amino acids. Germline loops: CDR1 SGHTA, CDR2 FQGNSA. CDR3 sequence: CASSLAGAYQETQYF. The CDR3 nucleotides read TGTGCCAGCAGCTTAGCGGGGGCCTACCAAGAGACCCAGTACTTC.

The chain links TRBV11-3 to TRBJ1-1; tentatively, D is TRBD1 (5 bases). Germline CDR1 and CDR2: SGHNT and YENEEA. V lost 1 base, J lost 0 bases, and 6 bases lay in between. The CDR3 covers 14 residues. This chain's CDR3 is CASSLAGVNTEAFF. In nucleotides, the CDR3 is TGTGCCAGCAGCTTAGCGGGGGTGAACACTGAAGCTTTCTTT.

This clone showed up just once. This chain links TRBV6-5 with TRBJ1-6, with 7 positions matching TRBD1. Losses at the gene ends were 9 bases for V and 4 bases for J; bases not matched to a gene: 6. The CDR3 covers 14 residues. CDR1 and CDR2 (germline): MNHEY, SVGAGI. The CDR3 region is CASIDRDYNSPLHF. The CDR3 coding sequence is TGTGCCAGTATTGACAGGGATTATAATTCACCCCTCCACTTT.